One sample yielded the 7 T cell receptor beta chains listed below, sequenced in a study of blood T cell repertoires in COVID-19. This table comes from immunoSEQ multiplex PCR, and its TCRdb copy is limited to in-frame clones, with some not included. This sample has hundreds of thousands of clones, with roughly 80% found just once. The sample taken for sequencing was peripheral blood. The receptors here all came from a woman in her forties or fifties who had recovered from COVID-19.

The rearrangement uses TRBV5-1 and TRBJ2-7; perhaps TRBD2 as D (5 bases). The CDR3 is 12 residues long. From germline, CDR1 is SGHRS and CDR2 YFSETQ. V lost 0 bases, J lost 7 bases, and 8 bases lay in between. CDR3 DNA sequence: TGCGCCAGCAGCTTGGGGACGGGGGAGCAGTACTTC. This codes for CASSLGTGEQYF.

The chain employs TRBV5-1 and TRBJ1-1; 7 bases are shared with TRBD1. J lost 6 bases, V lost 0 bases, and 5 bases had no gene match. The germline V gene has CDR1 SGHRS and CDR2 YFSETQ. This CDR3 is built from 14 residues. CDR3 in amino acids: CASSLGDSPPEAFF. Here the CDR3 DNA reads TGCGCCAGCAGCTTGGGGGACAGCCCCCCTGAAGCTTTCTTT.

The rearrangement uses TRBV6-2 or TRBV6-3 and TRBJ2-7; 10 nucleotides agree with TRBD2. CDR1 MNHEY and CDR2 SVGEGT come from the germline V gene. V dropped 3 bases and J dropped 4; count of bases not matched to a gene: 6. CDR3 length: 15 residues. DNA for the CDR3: TGTGCCAGCAGTTATTCTAGCGGGAGTGGGTACGAGCAGTACTTC. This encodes CASSYSSGSGYEQYF.

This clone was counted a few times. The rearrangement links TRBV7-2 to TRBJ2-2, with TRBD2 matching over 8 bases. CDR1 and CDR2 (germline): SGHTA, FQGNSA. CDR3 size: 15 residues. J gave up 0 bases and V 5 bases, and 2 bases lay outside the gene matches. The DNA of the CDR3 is TGTGCCAGCAGCCCGCGGGAGGCGAACACCGGGGAGCTGTTTTTT. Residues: CASSPREANTGELFF.

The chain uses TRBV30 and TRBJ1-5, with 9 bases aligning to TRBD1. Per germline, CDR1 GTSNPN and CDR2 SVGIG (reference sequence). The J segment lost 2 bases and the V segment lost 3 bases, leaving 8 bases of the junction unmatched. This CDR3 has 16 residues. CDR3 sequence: CAWSTSGTGRNQPQHF. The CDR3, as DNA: TGTGCCTGGAGCACCTCCGGGACAGGGCGCAATCAGCCCCAGCATTTT.

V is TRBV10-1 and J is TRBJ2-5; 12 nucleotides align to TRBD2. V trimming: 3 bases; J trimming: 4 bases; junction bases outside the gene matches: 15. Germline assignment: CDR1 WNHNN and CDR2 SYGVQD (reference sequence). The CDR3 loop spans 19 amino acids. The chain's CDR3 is CASSDLLSTSGGIGETQYF. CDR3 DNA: TGCGCCAGCAGTGATCTTCTGTCCACTAGCGGGGGGATAGGAGAGACCCAGTACTTC.

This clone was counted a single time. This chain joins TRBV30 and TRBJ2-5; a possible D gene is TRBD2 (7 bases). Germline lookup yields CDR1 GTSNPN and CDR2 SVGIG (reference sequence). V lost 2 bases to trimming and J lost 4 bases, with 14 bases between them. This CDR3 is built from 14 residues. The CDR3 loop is CAWSSGGALETQYF. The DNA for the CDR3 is TGTGCCTGGAGTTCGGGGGGCGCCTTAGAGACCCAGTACTTC.